A selection of T cell receptor beta chains follows, all from one sample in a study of cytomegalovirus exposure and HLA in healthy donors. TCRdb keeps only in-frame clones here, not all; method: immunoSEQ multiplex PCR. The profile covers approximately 79,000 clones, with 78% appearing a single time and around 1.5% taken by the ten largest. The specimen sequenced was PBMCs. These receptors were collected from a middle-aged man in good health and CMV-seronegative. Each CDR3 is given with its conserved first and last residue. Fields, in order: CDR3 length, D gene, clone size, V gene, J gene, CDR3 DNA, CDR3 protein. The D gene is left open where the match is weak. Clone size is stated in some rows and not others, as once, few, many or a class when expanded.

length: 14
D: TRBD1
size: NA
V: TRBV6-5
J: TRBJ1-2
DNA: TGTGCCAGCAGTGGGGTGGAGGGGGCGGGTGGCTACACCTTC
CDR3: CASSGVEGAGGYTF

length: 13
D: TRBD1
size: few
V: TRBV5-6
J: TRBJ2-4
DNA: TGTGCCAGCAGCAATTGGTCCTGGGACAGTCAGTACTTC
CDR3: CASSNWSWDSQYF

length: 13
D: NA
size: NA
V: TRBV6-5
J: TRBJ2-5
DNA: TGTGCCAGCAGCCTCTTAAATACCGGGGAGCAGTACTTC
CDR3: CASSLLNTGEQYF

length: 13
D: NA
size: NA
V: TRBV5-1
J: TRBJ1-2
DNA: TGCGCCAGCAGCTTGGAAGGGAGGTATGGCTACACCTTC
CDR3: CASSLEGRYGYTF

length: 17
D: NA
size: NA
V: TRBV7-3
J: TRBJ2-7
DNA: TGTGCCAGCAGCTTAAACCCCCTCAGCGGTGCCACCTACGAGCAGTACTTC
CDR3: CASSLNPLSGATYEQYF

length: 16
D: TRBD1
size: NA
V: TRBV5-4
J: TRBJ2-2
DNA: TGTGCCAGCAGCCCAGGACAGGGAGCCATCACCGGGGAGCTGTTTTTT
CDR3: CASSPGQGAITGELFF

length: 17
D: TRBD1
size: NA
V: TRBV5-1
J: TRBJ2-3
DNA: TGCGCCAGCAGCTCGAACGGACAGGGTTGGAGGACAGATACGCAGTATTTT
CDR3: CASSSNGQGWRTDTQYF

length: 15
D: TRBD1
size: NA
V: TRBV9
J: TRBJ2-5
DNA: TGTGCCAGCAGCGTAGCGGGACAGGGGCGGGAGACCCAGTACTTC
CDR3: CASSVAGQGRETQYF

length: 16
D: TRBD1
size: NA
V: TRBV27
J: TRBJ1-1
DNA: TGTGCCAGCAGTTTAAAGGGACAGGGGGTAGGGACTGAAGCTTTCTTT
CDR3: CASSLKGQGVGTEAFF

length: 13
D: NA
size: NA
V: TRBV7-9
J: TRBJ2-7
DNA: TGTGCCAGCAGCTCGACAGTTTCCTACGAGCAGTACTTC
CDR3: CASSSTVSYEQYF

length: 15
D: TRBD1
size: NA
V: TRBV28
J: TRBJ1-1
DNA: TGTGCCAGCACTCCGTGGGACAGGGGAGGCACTGAAGCTTTCTTT
CDR3: CASTPWDRGGTEAFF

length: 14
D: TRBD1
size: NA
V: TRBV6-1
J: TRBJ2-7
DNA: TGTGCCAGCAGTGAAGACAGGGGGTACGACGAGCAGTACTTC
CDR3: CASSEDRGYDEQYF

length: 17
D: NA
size: once
V: TRBV5-6
J: TRBJ2-3
DNA: TGTGCCAGCAGCCCTCGGGTGCGGGCAGCCATCACAGATACGCAGTATTTT
CDR3: CASSPRVRAAITDTQYF

length: 13
D: NA
size: NA
V: TRBV28
J: TRBJ1-5
DNA: TGTGCCAGCGACAGTGATAGCAATCAGCCCCAGCATTTT
CDR3: CASDSDSNQPQHF

length: 15
D: TRBD1
size: NA
V: TRBV19
J: TRBJ2-4
DNA: TGTGCCAGCACGAATATAGGACAGGGAGGAAACATTCAGTACTTC
CDR3: CASTNIGQGGNIQYF

length: 13
D: NA
size: NA
V: TRBV28
J: TRBJ1-1
DNA: TGTGCCAGCAGTAGGAGCCTGAACACTGAAGCTTTCTTT
CDR3: CASSRSLNTEAFF

length: 13
D: NA
size: NA
V: TRBV6-6
J: TRBJ2-1
DNA: TGTGCCAGCAGTTACTCAGTCCTCAATGAGCAATTCTTC
CDR3: CASSYSVLNEQFF

length: 11
D: NA
size: NA
V: TRBV19
J: TRBJ2-1
DNA: TGTGCCAGTAGTACTTACAATGAGCAGTTCTTC
CDR3: CASSTYNEQFF

length: 16
D: NA
size: NA
V: TRBV6-5
J: TRBJ2-1
DNA: TGTGCCAGCAGTTCAAACCCCGGAGACGGCTACAATGAGCAGTTCTTC
CDR3: CASSSNPGDGYNEQFF

length: 14
D: NA
size: NA
V: TRBV5-1
J: TRBJ2-5
DNA: TGCGCCAGCAGCTCTACGGGTCAGCTAGAGACCCAGTACTTC
CDR3: CASSSTGQLETQYF

length: 13
D: TRBD2
size: NA
V: TRBV29-1
J: TRBJ2-7
DNA: TGCAGCGCGGCCAGCGGGGCCCCCCTCGAGCAGTACTTC
CDR3: CSAASGAPLEQYF

length: 15
D: NA
size: once
V: TRBV19
J: TRBJ2-7
DNA: TGTGCCAGTAGTCCATGGACGGAGGTCCCACGCGAGCAGTACTTC
CDR3: CASSPWTEVPREQYF

length: 13
D: TRBD2
size: NA
V: TRBV6-1
J: TRBJ2-1
DNA: TGTGCCAGTAGACTAGCGGGAGCCAATGAGCAGTTCTTC
CDR3: CASRLAGANEQFF